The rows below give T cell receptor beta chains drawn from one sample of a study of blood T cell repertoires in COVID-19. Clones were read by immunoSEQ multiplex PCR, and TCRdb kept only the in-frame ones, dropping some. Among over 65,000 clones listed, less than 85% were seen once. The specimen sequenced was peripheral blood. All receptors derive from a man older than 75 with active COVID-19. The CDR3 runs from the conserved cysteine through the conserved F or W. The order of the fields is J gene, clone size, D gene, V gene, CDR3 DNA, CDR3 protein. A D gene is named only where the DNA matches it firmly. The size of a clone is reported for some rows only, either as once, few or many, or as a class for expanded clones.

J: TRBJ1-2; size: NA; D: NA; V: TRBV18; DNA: TGTGCCAGCTCGCCTGGACAGTCGTATGGCTACACCTTC; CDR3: CASSPGQSYGYTF
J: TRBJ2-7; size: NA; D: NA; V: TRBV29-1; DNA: TGCAGCGTTGTGGGACTGGGCTTCGAGCAGTACTTC; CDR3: CSVVGLGFEQYF
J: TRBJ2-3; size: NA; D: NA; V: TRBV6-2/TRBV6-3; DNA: TGTGCCAGCAGTTACAGGGGCCAATACACAGATACGCAGTATTTT; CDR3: CASSYRGQYTDTQYF
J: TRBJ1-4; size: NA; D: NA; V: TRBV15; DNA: TGTGCCACCAGCAGAGTGGGACAAGGTGAAAAACTGTTTTTT; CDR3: CATSRVGQGEKLFF
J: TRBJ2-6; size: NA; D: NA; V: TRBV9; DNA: TGTGCCAGCAGCCGGACGACAGGTATCCTCTCTGGGGCCAACGTCCTGACTTTC; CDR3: CASSRTTGILSGANVLTF
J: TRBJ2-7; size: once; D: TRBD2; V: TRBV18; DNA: TGTGCCAGCTCACCACGACTTATAGCGGGGGCGACCTACGAGCAGTACTTC; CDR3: CASSPRLIAGATYEQYF
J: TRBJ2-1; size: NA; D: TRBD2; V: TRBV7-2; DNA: TGTGCCAGCAGCTTAGGTCTAGCGGGAGATGAGCAGTTCTTC; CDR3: CASSLGLAGDEQFF
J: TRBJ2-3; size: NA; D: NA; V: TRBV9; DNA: TGTGCCAGCAGCGTCGCCAGCGGATACACAGATACGCAGTATTTT; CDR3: CASSVASGYTDTQYF
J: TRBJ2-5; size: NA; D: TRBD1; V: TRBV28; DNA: TGTGCCAGCAGTGGGTTAGGGACAGGGGGCATAAAGACCCAGTACTTC; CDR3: CASSGLGTGGIKTQYF
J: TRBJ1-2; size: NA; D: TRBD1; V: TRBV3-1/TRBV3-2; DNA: TGTGCCAGCAGCGGATTGGACAGGGCTAACTATGGCTACACCTTC; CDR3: CASSGLDRANYGYTF
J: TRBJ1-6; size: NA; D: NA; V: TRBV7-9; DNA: TGTGCCAGCAGCCCGACAGCCTATAATTCACCCCTCCACTTT; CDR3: CASSPTAYNSPLHF
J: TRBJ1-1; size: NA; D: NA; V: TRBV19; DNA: TGTGCCAGTAGTCCCGGGTTGAACACTGAAGCTTTCTTT; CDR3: CASSPGLNTEAFF
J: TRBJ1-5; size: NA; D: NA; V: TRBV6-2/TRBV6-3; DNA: TGTGCCAGCAGTTACGATGAGGGAAGCTCGGTAAATCAGCCCCAGCATTTT; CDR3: CASSYDEGSSVNQPQHF
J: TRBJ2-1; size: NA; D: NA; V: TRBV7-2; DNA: TGTGCCAGCAGCTTACGGCAGGGTGGCTACAATGAGCAGTTCTTC; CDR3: CASSLRQGGYNEQFF
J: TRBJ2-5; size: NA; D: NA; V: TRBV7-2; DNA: TGTGCCAGCAGCTTAGAGACCGGCAGGGCCCAGTACTTC; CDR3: CASSLETGRAQYF
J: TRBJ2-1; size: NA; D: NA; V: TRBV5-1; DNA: TGCGCCAGCAGCTTGGTGGCTATTAGCGATGAGCAGTTCTTC; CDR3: CASSLVAISDEQFF
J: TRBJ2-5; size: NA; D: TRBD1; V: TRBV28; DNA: TGTGCCAGCAGGGGGGGACAGGGGCCCCAAGAGACCCAGTACTTC; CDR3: CASRGGQGPQETQYF
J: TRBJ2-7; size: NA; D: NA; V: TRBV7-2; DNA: TGTGCCAGCAGCTGGGGGGGACAGGTGAATACCTACGAGCAGTACTTC; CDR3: CASSWGGQVNTYEQYF
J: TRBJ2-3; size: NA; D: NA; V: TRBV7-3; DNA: TGTGCCAGCAGCTACACAGGAGGGGCAGATACGCAGTATTTT; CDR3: CASSYTGGADTQYF
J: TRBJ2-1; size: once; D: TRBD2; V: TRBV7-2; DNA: TGTGCCAGCAGCTTAGTGCTAGCGGGAGGGAGCAATGAGCAGTTCTTC; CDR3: CASSLVLAGGSNEQFF
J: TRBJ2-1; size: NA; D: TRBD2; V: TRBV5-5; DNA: TGTGCCAGCAGCTTGCTAGCGGGAGGGGATGAGCAGTTCTTC; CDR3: CASSLLAGGDEQFF
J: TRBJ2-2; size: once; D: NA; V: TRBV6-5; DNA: TGTGCCAGCAGTTACGAACAGTTCGCGAACACCGGGGAGCTGTTTTTT; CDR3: CASSYEQFANTGELFF
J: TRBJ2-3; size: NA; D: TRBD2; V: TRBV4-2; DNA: TGTGCCAGCAGCCAAGGGTACGGGGGGGCCACAGATACGCAGTATTTT; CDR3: CASSQGYGGATDTQYF
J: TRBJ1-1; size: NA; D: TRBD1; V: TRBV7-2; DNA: TGTGCCAGCAGCAAGACAGGGCAGAACACTGAAGCTTTCTTT; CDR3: CASSKTGQNTEAFF
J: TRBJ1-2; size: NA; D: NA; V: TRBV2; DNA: TGTGCCAGCAATAACTTGGACTATGGCTACACCTTC; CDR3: CASNNLDYGYTF
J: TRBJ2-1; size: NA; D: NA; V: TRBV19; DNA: TGTGCCAGTAGTAGGGGTCAGGGCTACAATGAGCAGTTCTTC; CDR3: CASSRGQGYNEQFF
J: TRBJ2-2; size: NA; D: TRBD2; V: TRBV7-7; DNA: TGTGCTAGCAGCTTATCTAGCGGGAGTATCGGGGAGCTGTTTTTT; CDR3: CASSLSSGSIGELFF
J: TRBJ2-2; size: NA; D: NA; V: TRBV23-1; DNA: TGCGCCAGCACTCCCGATCGGGGGAAAGGATCAAACACCGGGGAGCTGTTTTTT; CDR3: CASTPDRGKGSNTGELFF
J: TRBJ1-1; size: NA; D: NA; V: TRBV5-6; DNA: TGTGCCAGCAGCCTGGGGCCCGACACTGAAGCTTTCTTT; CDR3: CASSLGPDTEAFF
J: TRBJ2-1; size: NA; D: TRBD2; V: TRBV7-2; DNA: TGTGCCAGCAGCTTAACGCTAGCGGGGGGGAATGAGCAGTTCTTC; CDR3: CASSLTLAGGNEQFF
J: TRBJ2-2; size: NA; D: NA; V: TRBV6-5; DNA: TGTGCCAGCAGTTACTCGATTCTAAGCACCGGGGAGCTGTTTTTT; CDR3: CASSYSILSTGELFF
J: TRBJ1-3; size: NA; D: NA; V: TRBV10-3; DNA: TGTGCCACCTCAGGGGTCTCTGGAAACACCATATATTTT; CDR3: CATSGVSGNTIYF
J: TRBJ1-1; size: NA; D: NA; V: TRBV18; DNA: TGTGCCAGCTCACCAGCGGCCAGAAACACTGAAGCTTTCTTT; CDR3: CASSPAARNTEAFF
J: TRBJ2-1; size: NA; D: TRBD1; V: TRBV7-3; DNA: TGTGCCAGCAGCCAGACAGGGGACTACAATGAGCAGTTCTTC; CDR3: CASSQTGDYNEQFF
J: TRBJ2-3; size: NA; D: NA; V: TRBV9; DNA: TGTGCCAGCAGCGTAGGGTCTAGCATTTTGGATACGCAGTATTTT; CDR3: CASSVGSSILDTQYF
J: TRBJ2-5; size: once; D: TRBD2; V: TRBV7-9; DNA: TGTGCCAGCAGCACCGTAGCGGGGGGGCAAGAGACCCAGTACTTC; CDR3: CASSTVAGGQETQYF
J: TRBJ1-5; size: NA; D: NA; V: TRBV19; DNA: TGTGCCAGTAACAAGGACAGCTATCAGCCCCAGCATTTT; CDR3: CASNKDSYQPQHF
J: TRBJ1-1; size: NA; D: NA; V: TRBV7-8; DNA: TGTGCCAGCAGCTTACTCCTTACAGGTGAAGCTTTCTTT; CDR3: CASSLLLTGEAFF
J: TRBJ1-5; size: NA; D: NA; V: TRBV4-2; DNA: TGTGCCAGCAGCCAAGATGATTCGGGCAATCAGCCCCAGCATTTT; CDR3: CASSQDDSGNQPQHF
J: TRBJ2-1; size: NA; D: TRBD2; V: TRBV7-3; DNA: TGTGCCAGCAGCTTAAGGGGCGGGAGCTCCTACAATGAGCAGTTCTTC; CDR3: CASSLRGGSSYNEQFF
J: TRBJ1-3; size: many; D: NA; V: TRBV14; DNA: TGTGCCAGCAGCCAAGTCCGGGTTCACTCTGGAAACACCATATATTTT; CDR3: CASSQVRVHSGNTIYF
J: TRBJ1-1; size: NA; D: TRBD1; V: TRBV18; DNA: TGTGCCAGCTCACCACTTCTACAGGGGATGAACACTGAAGCTTTCTTT; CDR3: CASSPLLQGMNTEAFF
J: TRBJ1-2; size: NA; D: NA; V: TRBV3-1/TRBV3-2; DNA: TGTGCCAGCAGCCAAGGAGGCAGCTATGGCTACACCTTC; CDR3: CASSQGGSYGYTF
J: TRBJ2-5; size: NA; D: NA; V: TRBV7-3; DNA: TGTGCCAGCAGCCTAGGGGGTGGAGAGACCCAGTACTTC; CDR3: CASSLGGGETQYF
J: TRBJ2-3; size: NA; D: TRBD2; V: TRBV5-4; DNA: TGTCCACGTCGGGCTAGCGGGAGGATTCATCCGTATTTT; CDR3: CPRRASGRIHPYF
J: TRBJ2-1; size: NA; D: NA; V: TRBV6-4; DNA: TGTGCCAGCAACCCGCTCGCGATTAATACCAATGAGCAGTTCTTC; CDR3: CASNPLAINTNEQFF
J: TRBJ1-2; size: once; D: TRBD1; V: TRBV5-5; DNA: TGTGCCAGCAGCTTAAATCGACAGGGAGCTAACTATGGCTACACCTTC; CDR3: CASSLNRQGANYGYTF
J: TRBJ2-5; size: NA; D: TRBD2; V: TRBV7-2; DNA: TGTGCCAGCAGCTTCAATAGCGGGACGGGGACCCAGTACTTC; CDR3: CASSFNSGTGTQYF
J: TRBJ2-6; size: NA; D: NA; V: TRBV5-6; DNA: TGTGCCAGCAACCTGGAGACAGGTACCATCAGGTCAGGGGCCAACGTCCTGACTTTC; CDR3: CASNLETGTIRSGANVLTF